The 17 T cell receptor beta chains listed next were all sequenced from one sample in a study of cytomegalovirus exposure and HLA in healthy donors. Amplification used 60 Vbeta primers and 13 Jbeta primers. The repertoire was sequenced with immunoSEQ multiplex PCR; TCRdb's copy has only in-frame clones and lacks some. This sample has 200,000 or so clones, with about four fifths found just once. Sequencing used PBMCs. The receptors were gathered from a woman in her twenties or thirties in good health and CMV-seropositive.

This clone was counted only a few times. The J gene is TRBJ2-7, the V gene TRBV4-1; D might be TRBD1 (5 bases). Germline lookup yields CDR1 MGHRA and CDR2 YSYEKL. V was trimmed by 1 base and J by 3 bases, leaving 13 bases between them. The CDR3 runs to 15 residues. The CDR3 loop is CASSQVGSGHYEQYF. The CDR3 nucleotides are TGCGCCAGCAGCCAAGTGGGTTCAGGGCACTACGAGCAGTACTTC.

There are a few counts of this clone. The chain's CDR3 is CASSYPDRGQWEQYF. In DNA, the CDR3 is TGTGCCAGCAGCTACCCCGACAGGGGGCAGTGGGAGCAGTACTTC. The V call is TRBV7-9, the J call TRBJ2-7; 10 bases agree with TRBD1. Germline trimming cut 4 bases from V and 7 bases from J; bases unmatched to any gene: 10. CDR1 and CDR2 (germline): SEHNR, FQNEAQ (reference sequence). This CDR3 has 15 residues.

The CDR3 here is CASSGTSGRAPDNEQFF. For the CDR3, the DNA is TGTGCCAGCAGCGGGACTAGCGGGAGGGCCCCGGACAATGAGCAGTTCTTC. The chain combines TRBV2 with TRBJ2-1, with 16 bases identical to TRBD2. There are 17 residues in the CDR3. Germline values: CDR1 SNHLY, CDR2 FYNNEI. V gave up 6 bases and J gave up 5 bases; unmatched junction bases: 7.

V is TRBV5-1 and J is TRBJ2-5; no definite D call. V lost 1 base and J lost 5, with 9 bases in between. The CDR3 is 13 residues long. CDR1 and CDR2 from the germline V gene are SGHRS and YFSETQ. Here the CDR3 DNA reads TGCGCCAGCAGCTTGTGGGTCGGGGAGACCCAGTACTTC. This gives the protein CASSLWVGETQYF.

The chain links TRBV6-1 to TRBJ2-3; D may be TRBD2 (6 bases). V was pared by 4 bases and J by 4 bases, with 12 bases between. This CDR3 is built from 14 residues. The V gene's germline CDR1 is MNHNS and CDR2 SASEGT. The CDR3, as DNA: TGTGCCAGCAGTGTCGCCGGGAGTTCAGATACGCAGTATTTT. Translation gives CASSVAGSSDTQYF.

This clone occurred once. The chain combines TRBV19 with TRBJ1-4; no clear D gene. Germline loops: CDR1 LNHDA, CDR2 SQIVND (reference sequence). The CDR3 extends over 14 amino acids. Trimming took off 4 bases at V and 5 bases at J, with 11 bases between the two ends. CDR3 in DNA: TGTGCCAGTAGTACCAATCATGTCAATGAAAAACTGTTTTTT. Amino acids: CASSTNHVNEKLFF.

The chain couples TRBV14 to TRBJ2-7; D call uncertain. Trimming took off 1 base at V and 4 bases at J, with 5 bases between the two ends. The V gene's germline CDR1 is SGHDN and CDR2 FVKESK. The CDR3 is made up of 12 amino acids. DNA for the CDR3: TGTGCCAGCAGCCAAGGGAGTTACGAGCAGTACTTC. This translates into CASSQGSYEQYF.

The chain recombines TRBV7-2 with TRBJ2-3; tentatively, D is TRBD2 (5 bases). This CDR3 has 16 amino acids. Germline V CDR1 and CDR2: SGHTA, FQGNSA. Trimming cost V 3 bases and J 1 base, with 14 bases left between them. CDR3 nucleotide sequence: TGTGCCAGCAGCTTGCTCGTAGGTAGCGGCACAGATACGCAGTATTTT. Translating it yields CASSLLVGSGTDTQYF. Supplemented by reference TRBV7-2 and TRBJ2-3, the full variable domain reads GAGVSQSPSNKVTEKGKDVELRCDPISGHTALYWYRQSLGQGLEFLIYFQGNSAPDKSGLPSDRFSAERTGGSVSTLTIQRTQQEDSAVYLCASSLLVGSGTDTQYFGPGTRLTVL.

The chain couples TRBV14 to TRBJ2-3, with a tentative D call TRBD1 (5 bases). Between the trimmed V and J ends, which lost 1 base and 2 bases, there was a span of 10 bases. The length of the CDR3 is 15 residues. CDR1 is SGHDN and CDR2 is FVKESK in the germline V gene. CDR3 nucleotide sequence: TGTGCCAGCAGCCAAGGCGACAGATTCACAGATACGCAGTATTTT. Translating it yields CASSQGDRFTDTQYF.

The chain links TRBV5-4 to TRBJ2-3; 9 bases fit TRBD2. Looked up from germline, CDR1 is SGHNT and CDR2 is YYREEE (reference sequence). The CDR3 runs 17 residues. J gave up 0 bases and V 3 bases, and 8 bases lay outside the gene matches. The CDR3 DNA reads TGTGCCAGCAGCTCAGTCCTCGCGGGGGGGAGCACAGATACGCAGTATTTT. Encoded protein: CASSSVLAGGSTDTQYF. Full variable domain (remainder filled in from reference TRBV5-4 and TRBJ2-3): ETGVTQSPTHLIKTRGQQVTLRCSSQSGHNTVSWYQQALGQGPQFIFQYYREEENGRGNFPPRFSGLQFPNYSSELNVNALELDDSALYLCASSSVLAGGSTDTQYFGPGTRLTVL.

CDR3 bases: TGTGCCAGCAGCTACAGACTAGCGGCAGTAGCCGAGCAGTACTTC. Translated, it gives CASSYRLAAVAEQYF. The V and J genes are TRBV11-1 and TRBJ2-7, with 9 bases that match TRBD2. The CDR3 consists of 15 residues. V shed 4 bases and J 6 bases; nucleotides not matched to a gene: 10. Looked up from germline, CDR1 is SGHAT and CDR2 is FQDESV (reference sequence).

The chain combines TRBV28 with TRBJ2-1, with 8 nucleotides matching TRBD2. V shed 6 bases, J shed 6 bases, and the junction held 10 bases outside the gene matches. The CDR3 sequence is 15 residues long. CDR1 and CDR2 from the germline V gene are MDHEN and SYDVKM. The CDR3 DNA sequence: TGTGCCAGCAGCCTCCCAGCGGGAGAGCCCAATGAGCAGTTCTTC. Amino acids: CASSLPAGEPNEQFF.

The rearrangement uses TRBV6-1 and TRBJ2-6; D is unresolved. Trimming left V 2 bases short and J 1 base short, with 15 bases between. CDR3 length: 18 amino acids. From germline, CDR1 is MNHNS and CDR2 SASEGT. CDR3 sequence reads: CASSEQPRHVSGANVLTF. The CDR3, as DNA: TGTGCCAGCAGTGAACAACCCCGACACGTATCTGGGGCCAACGTCCTGACTTTC.

The CDR3 DNA sequence: TGTGCCAGTAGTATACCCCGGCAGGGGGCAGGCTACGGCGAGCAGTACTTC. Translating gives CASSIPRQGAGYGEQYF. V gene TRBV19 combines with J gene TRBJ2-7; 8 bases are a match to TRBD1. The CDR3 spans 17 residues. V was pared by 2 bases and J by 6 bases, with 15 bases of the junction left unmatched. From germline, CDR1 is LNHDA and CDR2 SQIVND (reference sequence).

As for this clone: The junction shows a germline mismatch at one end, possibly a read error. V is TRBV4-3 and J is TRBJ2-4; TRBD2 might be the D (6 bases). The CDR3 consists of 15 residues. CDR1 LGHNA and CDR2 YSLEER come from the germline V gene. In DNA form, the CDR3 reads TGCGCCAGCAGCCCCTCGGGCAGGACTAACAACATTCGGTACTTC. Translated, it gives CASSPSGRTNNIRYF.

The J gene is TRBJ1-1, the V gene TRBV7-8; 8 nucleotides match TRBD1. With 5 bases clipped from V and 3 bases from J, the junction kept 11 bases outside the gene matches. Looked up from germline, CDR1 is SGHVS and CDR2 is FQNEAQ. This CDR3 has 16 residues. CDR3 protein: CASSTDPAGGYTEAFF. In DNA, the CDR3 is TGTGCCAGCAGCACAGACCCCGCAGGGGGCTACACTGAAGCTTTCTTT.

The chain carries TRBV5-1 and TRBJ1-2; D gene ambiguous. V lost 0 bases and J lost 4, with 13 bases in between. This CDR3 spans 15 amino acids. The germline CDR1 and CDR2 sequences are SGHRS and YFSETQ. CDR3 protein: CASSLAFGQSYGYTF. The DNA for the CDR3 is TGCGCCAGCAGCTTGGCATTTGGGCAGTCCTATGGCTACACCTTC. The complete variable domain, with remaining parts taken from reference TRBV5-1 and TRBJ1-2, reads KAGVTQTPRYLIKTRGQQVTLSCSPISGHRSVSWYQQTPGQGLQFLFEYFSETQRNKGNFPGRFSGRQFSNSRSEMNVSTLELGDSALYLCASSLAFGQSYGYTFGSGTRLTVV.